These 23 T cell receptor beta chains share one sample of origin, sequenced in a study of human T cells and chemical hapten exposure. TCRdb re-called the RACE reads through MiXCR, storing one row per CDR3 protein. The table records 30,000 to 40,000 distinct CDR3 sequences, about 12% of them present only once. Noted time point: pre-sensitization, week 0. As for treatment: therapeutic diphenylcyclopropenone sensitization with weekly scalp DPC. It was unfractionated whole blood from which total RNA was extracted. The sequencing used whole blood, collected in connection with sensitization to the hapten diphenylcyclopropenone (DPC). The receptors here all came from a woman aged 40 to 50 with alopecia areata. Some clones in this sample may be carry-over from other donors' samples.

This clonotype was found many times. The V gene is TRBV5-6, the J gene TRBJ2-7; the D is unclear. The germline V gene has CDR1 SGHDT and CDR2 YYEEEE. Trimming pared 0 bases from V and 6 bases from J, leaving 7 bases between. This CDR3 region has 12 residues. The CDR3 coding sequence is TGTGCCAGCAGCTTGGGAAGACGCGAGCAGTACTTC. Its translation is CASSLGRREQYF.

This clonotype was found a few times. This sequence joins TRBV20-1 and TRBJ1-3; possible D gene TRBD1, 5 bases. Germline CDR1 and CDR2: DFQATT and SNEGSKA (reference sequence). V shed 7 bases and J shed 4 bases, with 8 bases lying between them. This CDR3 spans 11 amino acids. The CDR3 DNA reads as TGCAGTGTTCGACAGGGAAACACCATATATTTT. It yields the protein CSVRQGNTIYF.

The genes are TRBV29-1 and TRBJ2-1; possibly TRBD1 for D (6 bases). Germline values: CDR1 SQVTM, CDR2 ANQGSEA. CDR3 length: 12 amino acids. The V gene lost 6 bases and the J gene lost 4 bases, with 10 bases spanning the gap. CDR3 protein: CSVGRGYNEQFF. The CDR3 region has the DNA TGCAGCGTCGGCAGGGGTTACAATGAGCAGTTCTTC.

The rearrangement links TRBV7-3 to TRBJ2-7; D may be TRBD2 (6 bases). Germline lookup yields CDR1 SGHTA and CDR2 FQGTGA. Trimming took off 3 bases at V and 3 bases at J, with 9 bases between the two ends. The CDR3 totals 13 residues. The CDR3 loop is CASSLTSNYEQYF. The CDR3 nucleotides read TGTGCCAGCAGCTTGACTAGTAACTACGAGCAGTACTTC.

The chain carries TRBV10-3 and TRBJ2-7; 8 bases fit TRBD2. Per the germline V gene, CDR1 is ENHRY and CDR2 is SYGVKD. This CDR3 region has 14 residues. V dropped 4 bases and J dropped 2; count of bases not matched to a gene: 4. The CDR3 spells CAISVGGRTYEQYF. In DNA, the CDR3 is TGTGCCATCAGTGTGGGCGGGAGGACCTACGAGCAGTACTTC.

The sample holds a few counts of this clonotype. This rearrangement joins TRBV1 to TRBJ2-4; the DNA was not used to check the table's D call, TRBD1. TRBV1 is noted as a pseudogene. The CDR3 contains 21 residues. This CDR3 reads CTSSQDSRDRGFLLAKNIQYF. The CDR3 DNA follows: TGCACCAGCAGCCAAGATTCGCGGGACAGGGGATTCCTCCTAGCCAAAAACATTCAGTACTTC.

This clonotype was recorded many times. The CDR3 spells CAWSTLRLAGETQYF. CDR3 coding DNA: TGTGCCTGGAGTACCCTACGATTGGCGGGGGAGACCCAGTACTTC. The V and J genes are TRBV30 and TRBJ2-5; maybe TRBD2 (6 bases). The V end lost 2 bases, the J end lost 5 bases, and 18 bases lay between the germline ends. The CDR3 length is 15 residues. CDR1 is GTSNPN and CDR2 is SVGIG in the germline V gene (reference sequence). Looking up the rest from reference TRBV30 and TRBJ2-5 gives the full variable domain: SQTIHQWPATLVQPVGSPLSLECTVEGTSNPNLYWYRQAAGRGLQLLFYSVGIGQISSEVPQNLSASRPQDRQFILSSKKLLLSDSGFYLCAWSTLRLAGETQYFGPGTRLLVL.

The chain combines TRBV28 with TRBJ1-5; TRBD1 is a possible D gene (6 bases). The CDR3 runs 13 residues. CDR1 and CDR2 from the germline V gene are MDHEN and SYDVKM. V dropped 5 bases and J dropped 7 bases, with 12 bases sitting between them. CDR3 in DNA: TGTGCCAGCAGTGGCAGGGGCGGCCAGCCCCAGCATTTT. It yields the protein CASSGRGGQPQHF.

This clonotype was detected ten times or more. The V gene is TRBV7-6, the J gene TRBJ2-7; D might be TRBD1 (6 bases). CDR3 length: 16 residues. The germline V gene has CDR1 SGHVS and CDR2 FNYEAQ. With 1 base removed from V and 7 bases from J, the gap between germline ends came to 20 bases. CDR3 region: CASSLGGPVTVNEQYF. The DNA of the CDR3 is TGTGCCAGCAGCTTAGGGGGGCCCGTGACAGTAAATGAGCAGTACTTC.

The genes are TRBV20-1 and TRBJ1-6; D perhaps matches TRBD1 (6 bases). The V and J ends lost 7 bases and 6 bases respectively, with 10 bases between them. Germline values: CDR1 DFQATT, CDR2 SNEGSKA (reference sequence). The CDR3 covers 12 residues. In DNA, the CDR3 is TGCAGTGTATGGACAGCTAATTCACCCCTCCACTTT. Translating gives CSVWTANSPLHF.

The chain is built from TRBV5-1 and TRBJ1-1; unclear D gene. CDR1 and CDR2 from the germline V gene are SGHRS and YFSETQ. Trimming took off 4 bases at V and 0 bases at J, with 19 bases between the two ends. The CDR3 contains 17 residues. The CDR3 DNA follows: TGCGCCAGCAGCCCGGGGTCCCCGAGGGCCATGAACACTGAAGCTTTCTTT. Protein: CASSPGSPRAMNTEAFF.

A remark on this clonotype: This may be a read error: a much more frequent sequence differs by one nucleotide. The chain is built from TRBV20-1 and TRBJ2-3, with 9 positions matching TRBD2. Germline loops: CDR1 DFQATT, CDR2 SNEGSKA (reference sequence). This CDR3 has 15 amino acids. DNA of the CDR3: TGCAGTGCTAGAGATCTTAGCGGGAGCACAGATACGCGGTATTTT. Its protein is CSARDLSGSTDTRYF.

This clonotype was detected ten times or more. The chain couples TRBV6-5 to TRBJ1-4; D not resolved. The V gene's germline CDR1 is MNHEY and CDR2 SVGAGI. The CDR3 has 14 residues. V lost 5 bases, J lost 3 bases, and 10 bases lay in between. The CDR3, as DNA: TGTGCCAGCAGTCGGGGTTTTGCTAATGAAAAACTGTTTTTT. Translation: CASSRGFANEKLFF.

There are many counts of this clonotype. The rearrangement uses TRBV6-1 and TRBJ2-3; no reliable D call. V was cut by 6 bases and J by 3 bases, with 4 bases left in between. The germline CDR1 and CDR2 sequences are MNHNS and SASEGT. The CDR3 is 11 residues long. The CDR3 region is CASRETDTQYF. The CDR3 region has the DNA TGTGCCAGCAGGGAAACAGATACGCAGTATTTT.

This clonotype was picked up many times. This chain connects TRBV29-1 to TRBJ2-7; 7 bases are a match to TRBD2. Trimming removed 4 bases from V and 4 bases from J; junction bases left unmatched: 7. CDR1 is SQVTM and CDR2 is ANQGSEA in the germline V gene. This CDR3 is built from 13 residues. Written as DNA, the CDR3 is TGCAGCGTTGTGCCCGCGGGAGCGTACGAGCAGTACTTC. Amino acids: CSVVPAGAYEQYF.

The V gene is TRBV28, the J gene TRBJ1-6; 8 nucleotides match TRBD1. Per the germline V gene, CDR1 is MDHEN and CDR2 is SYDVKM. The V gene end was trimmed by 8 bases and the J gene end by 8 bases; junction bases not matched to a gene: 5. The CDR3 runs 13 residues. The CDR3 DNA reads TGTGCCAGCTCTGACAGGGGCTATTCACCCCTCCACTTT. Translation gives CASSDRGYSPLHF.

This clonotype was recorded at least ten times. The chain couples TRBV7-8 to TRBJ2-2; no clear D. Trimming stripped 3 bases from V and 0 bases from J, with 8 bases between. CDR3 size: 15 residues. The germline V gene encodes CDR1 SGHVS and CDR2 FQNEAQ. DNA for the CDR3: TGTGCCAGCAGCTTCGACTGGGCGAACACCGGGGAGCTGTTTTTT. Protein: CASSFDWANTGELFF. Filled out from reference TRBV7-8 and TRBJ2-2, the complete variable domain reads GAGVSQSPRYKVAKRGQDVALRCDPISGHVSLFWYQQALGQGPEFLTYFQNEAQLDKSGLPSDRFFAERPEGSVSTLKIQRTQQEDSAVYLCASSFDWANTGELFFGEGSRLTVL.

This clonotype appeared a few times. This chain uses TRBV19 with TRBJ1-5; a weak D match, TRBD1 (5 bases). V shed 7 bases and J shed 0 bases, with 13 bases lying between them. In germline, CDR1 is LNHDA, CDR2 SQIVND (reference sequence). The CDR3 runs to 15 residues. The DNA of the CDR3 is TGTGCCAGTATGACGTCCGGGGGTAGCAATCAGCCCCAGCATTTT. Translated: CASMTSGGSNQPQHF.

This sequence joins TRBV6-5 and TRBJ1-2; D gene unclear. CDR3 length: 13 residues. Between the trimmed V and J ends, which lost 4 bases and 2 bases, there was a span of 8 bases. Germline-derived CDR1 and CDR2 are MNHEY and SVGAGI. The CDR3 here is CASSFYRNYGYTF. CDR3 DNA sequence: TGTGCCAGCAGTTTTTACCGCAACTATGGCTACACCTTC.

This clonotype was seen ten or more times. CDR3 region: CASSSYLGLAGAGETQYF. The DNA for the CDR3 is TGTGCCAGCTCATCCTACCTTGGACTAGCGGGAGCTGGAGAGACCCAGTACTTC. The rearrangement joins TRBV18 to TRBJ2-5, with 13 bases lining up with TRBD2. This CDR3 region has 18 residues. Germline lookup yields CDR1 KGHSH and CDR2 LQKENI. The V gene end was trimmed by 5 bases and the J gene end by 4 bases; junction bases not matched to a gene: 13. Combining the CDR3 with reference TRBV18 and TRBJ2-5 gives the whole variable domain NAGVMQNPRHLVRRRGQEARLRCSPMKGHSHVYWYRQLPEEGLKFMVYLQKENIIDESGMPKERFSAEFPKEGPSILRIQQVVRGDSAAYFCASSSYLGLAGAGETQYFGPGTRLLVL.

The chain couples TRBV9 to TRBJ2-7; possible D gene TRBD2, 5 bases. Per germline, CDR1 SGDLS and CDR2 YYNGEE. The CDR3 consists of 12 residues. Between the trimmed V and J ends, which lost 0 bases and 6 bases, there was a span of 7 bases. CDR3 sequence: CASSVVAGEQYF. The CDR3 region has the DNA TGTGCCAGCAGCGTAGTCGCGGGCGAGCAGTACTTC.

This clonotype was seen ten or more times. The chain carries TRBV29-1 and TRBJ1-1; 7 nucleotides agree with TRBD1. V lost 7 bases, J lost 5 bases, and 7 bases stayed unmatched. The CDR3 sequence is 12 residues long. The germline V gene encodes CDR1 SQVTM and CDR2 ANQGSEA. This CDR3 reads CSAKTGETEAFF. CDR3 DNA: TGCAGCGCGAAAACAGGGGAGACTGAAGCTTTCTTT.

The rearrangement uses TRBV5-1 and TRBJ2-7, with 11 nucleotides matching TRBD2. The CDR3 has 15 amino acids. The germline V gene has CDR1 SGHRS and CDR2 YFSETQ. V was pared by 0 bases and J by 7 bases, with 6 bases of the junction left unmatched. The CDR3 nucleotides read TGCGCCAGCAGCTTGGAGACTAGCGGGATAAATGAGCAGTACTTC. It codes for CASSLETSGINEQYF.